This passage covers 30 T cell receptor beta chains from one sample sequenced in a study of blood T cell repertoires in COVID-19. Profiled with immunoSEQ multiplex PCR; TCRdb holds only in-frame clones, not every one. There are roughly 200,000 clones in the sample; 89% occur only once, and approximately 2.5% lies in the top ten. The sequenced sample consisted of PBMCs or T cells enriched from blood (not recorded which). Source of these receptors: a woman aged 40-49 years with acute COVID-19.

V usage is TRBV11-3 and J usage is TRBJ2-7, with D tentatively TRBD1 (6 bases). Per germline, CDR1 SGHNT and CDR2 YENEEA. Trimming took 4 bases from V and 6 from J, leaving 13 bases between them. The CDR3 extends over 13 amino acids. The CDR3 DNA follows: TGTGCCAGCAGCTCCGGGACATCAAGCGAGCAGTACTTC. Encoded protein: CASSSGTSSEQYF.

V usage is TRBV6-2 or TRBV6-3 and J usage is TRBJ2-2, with a possible D match to TRBD2 (6 bases). Germline assignment: CDR1 MNHEY and CDR2 SVGEGT. The CDR3 has 15 amino acids. Between the trimmed V and J ends, which lost 4 bases and 1 base, there was a span of 10 bases. The CDR3 DNA reads as TGTGCCAGCAGTTTGGTGGGAGGGAACACCGGGGAGCTGTTTTTT. This sequence encodes CASSLVGGNTGELFF.

The chain has TRBV24-1 and TRBJ1-6; tentatively, D is TRBD1 (6 bases). Germline CDR1 and CDR2: KGHDR and SFDVKD. There are 17 residues in the CDR3. Between the trimmed V and J ends, which lost 1 base and 5 bases, there was a span of 14 bases. DNA for the CDR3: TGTGCCACCAGTGATTTCGATCCTACAGGGAATAATTCACCCCTCCACTTT. The encoded protein is CATSDFDPTGNNSPLHF.

V gene TRBV4-1 combines with J gene TRBJ1-1, with D hard to call. CDR3 length: 15 amino acids. Germline V lookup: CDR1 MGHRA, CDR2 YSYEKL. Trimming shortened V by 4 bases and J by 0 bases, and 12 bases separated the two germline ends. The CDR3 coding sequence is TGCGCCAGCAGCCCACCGGGGTCATTGAACACTGAAGCTTTCTTT. It specifies CASSPPGSLNTEAFF.

The gene calls are TRBV9 and TRBJ2-1; 10 nucleotides align to TRBD2. The CDR3 extends over 17 amino acids. Trimming removed 5 bases from V and 2 bases from J; junction bases left unmatched: 10. CDR1 is SGDLS and CDR2 is YYNGEE in the germline V gene. The CDR3 region has the DNA TGTGCCAGCAGGCTTACTAGCGGGAAAGGACCCTACAATGAGCAGTTCTTC. It is translated as CASRLTSGKGPYNEQFF.

J is TRBJ1-6 and V is TRBV6-1, with D possibly TRBD1 on 5 matching bases. CDR1 is MNHNS and CDR2 is SASEGT in the germline V gene. The CDR3 length is 15 residues. The V gene lost 2 bases and the J gene lost 9 bases, with 14 bases spanning the gap. CDR3 in amino acids: CASSEITGVGSPLHF. CDR3 DNA sequence: TGTGCCAGCAGTGAAATAACGGGGGTTGGTTCACCCCTCCACTTT.

By share, this clone ranks as medium-sized. This chain joins TRBV28 and TRBJ2-3; possible D gene TRBD1, 7 bases. The CDR3 covers 17 residues. From germline, CDR1 is MDHEN and CDR2 SYDVKM. Trimming cost V 2 bases and J 5 bases, with 20 bases left between them. CDR3 protein: CASSLKGADREEDTQYF. Written as DNA, the CDR3 is TGTGCCAGCAGTTTAAAAGGGGCCGACAGGGAGGAAGATACGCAGTATTTT. Combining the CDR3 with reference TRBV28 and TRBJ2-3 gives the whole variable domain DVKVTQSSRYLVKRTGEKVFLECVQDMDHENMFWYRQDPGLGLRLIYFSYDVKMKEKGDIPEGYSVSREKKERFSLILESASTNQTSMYLCASSLKGADREEDTQYFGPGTRLTVL.

This clone has only one observation. The V and J genes are TRBV6-1 and TRBJ2-3; the D gene is possibly TRBD1 (7 bases). The length of the CDR3 is 15 residues. Trimming took off 3 bases at V and 1 base at J, with 11 bases between the two ends. Germline loops: CDR1 MNHNS, CDR2 SASEGT. CDR3 region: CASSDTGEGTDTQYF. The CDR3 bases are TGTGCCAGCAGTGACACAGGGGAGGGCACAGATACGCAGTATTTT.

A single count supports this clone. The rearrangement uses TRBV15 and TRBJ1-2; possible D gene TRBD1, 6 bases. Germline CDR1 LNHNV, CDR2 YYDKDF (reference sequence). This CDR3 comprises 17 residues. Trimming shortened V by 5 bases and J by 0 bases, and 19 bases separated the two germline ends. Here the CDR3 DNA reads TGTGCCACCAGCTCGGACAGAAACCACAGAGCTAACTATGGCTACACCTTC. Translating gives CATSSDRNHRANYGYTF.

The V gene is TRBV7-2, the J gene TRBJ1-4; unclear D gene. Germline V gene data show CDR1 as SGHTA and CDR2 as FQGNSA. V lost 0 bases and J 11 bases, leaving 10 bases between the germline ends. The CDR3 spans 13 residues. Written as DNA, the CDR3 is TGTGCCAGCAGCTTAGCCGCAGGAAAGAAACTGTTTTTT. Amino acids: CASSLAAGKKLFF.

The chain is built from TRBV28 and TRBJ1-2, with D tentatively TRBD1 (5 bases). Germline CDR1 and CDR2: MDHEN and SYDVKM. The CDR3 consists of 12 residues. Trimming took off 4 bases at V and 8 bases at J, with 11 bases between the two ends. The CDR3 protein is CASSSQGRGYTF. Written as DNA, the CDR3 is TGTGCCAGCAGTTCCCAGGGTCGGGGCTACACCTTC.

The V call is TRBV12-3 or TRBV12-4, the J call TRBJ2-7; tentative D call: TRBD2 (5 bases). This CDR3 has 13 residues. Trimming stripped 2 bases from V and 0 bases from J, with 5 bases between. The CDR3 nucleotides are TGTGCCAGCAGTTTAACTAGCTCCTACGAGCAGTACTTC. Translated, it gives CASSLTSSYEQYF.

The chain employs TRBV7-3 and TRBJ2-3; 8 bases align to TRBD1. Germline lookup yields CDR1 SGHTA and CDR2 FQGTGA. This CDR3 contains 17 residues. J gave up 0 bases and V 2 bases, and 7 bases lay outside the gene matches. CDR3 in DNA: TGTGCCAGCAGCTTAGGGACAGGATCTGATAGCACAGATACGCAGTATTTT. This codes for CASSLGTGSDSTDTQYF.

The V and J genes are TRBV7-8 and TRBJ2-1, with 7 bases that match TRBD2. V was pared by 5 bases and J by 4 bases, with 11 bases of the junction left unmatched. Germline CDR1 SGHVS, CDR2 FQNEAQ. The CDR3 contains 16 residues. The CDR3 here is CASSPRGSSGYNEQFF. The CDR3 nucleotides read TGTGCCAGCAGCCCGCGGGGGTCTAGCGGATACAATGAGCAGTTCTTC. The complete variable domain, with remaining parts taken from reference TRBV7-8 and TRBJ2-1, reads GAGVSQSPRYKVAKRGQDVALRCDPISGHVSLFWYQQALGQGPEFLTYFQNEAQLDKSGLPSDRFFAERPEGSVSTLKIQRTQQEDSAVYLCASSPRGSSGYNEQFFGPGTRLTVL.

This rearrangement joins TRBV27 to TRBJ1-3; possibly TRBD1 for D (6 bases). The CDR3 sequence is 15 residues long. V was shortened by 5 bases and J by 0 bases, with 11 bases between the two germline ends. Germline V gene data show CDR1 as MNHEY and CDR2 as SMNVEV (reference sequence). Here the CDR3 DNA reads TGTGCCAGCAGTCCTGGACAGTTCTCTGGAAACACCATATATTTT. This translates into CASSPGQFSGNTIYF.

The chain joins TRBV4-1 to TRBJ2-1; D possibly corresponds to TRBD1 (5 bases). Trimming stripped 2 bases from V and 2 bases from J, with 16 bases between. This CDR3 comprises 17 residues. The germline V gene has CDR1 MGHRA and CDR2 YSYEKL. The CDR3 DNA reads as TGCGCCAGCAGCCAAAACCAAGGGGAAGGGGCCTACAATGAGCAGTTCTTC. Its protein is CASSQNQGEGAYNEQFF.

The V and J genes are TRBV2 and TRBJ2-1; 7 nucleotides align to TRBD2. CDR3 size: 18 residues. V lost 8 bases to trimming and J lost 2 bases; unmatched junction nucleotides: 18. Per the germline V gene, CDR1 is SNHLY and CDR2 is FYNNEI. The CDR3 DNA sequence: TGTGCCAGCGAGTACGGGCTAGCGGTCGGAGGCCCCTACAATGAGCAGTTCTTC. Residues: CASEYGLAVGGPYNEQFF.

This clone was seen a few times. CDR3 loop: CASSPGHFGNQPQHF. The CDR3 DNA reads TGTGCCAGCTCACCGGGACACTTTGGCAATCAGCCCCAGCATTTT. V and J are TRBV18 and TRBJ1-5; D perhaps matches TRBD1 (6 bases). Germline assignment: CDR1 KGHSH and CDR2 LQKENI. This CDR3 spans 15 amino acids. V was clipped by 3 bases and J by 2 bases, with 11 bases between them.

The chain has TRBV29-1 and TRBJ1-1; D is undetermined. The CDR3 totals 12 residues. Germline CDR1 SQVTM, CDR2 ANQGSEA. The V gene lost 2 bases and the J gene lost 4 bases, with 8 bases spanning the gap. The DNA of the CDR3 is TGCAGCGTTGAAAGGCGGGTCACTGAAGCTTTCTTT. The encoded protein is CSVERRVTEAFF.

This clone showed up just once. The chain carries TRBV28 and TRBJ1-4; a weak D match, TRBD1 (6 bases). Trimming removed 5 bases from V and 6 bases from J, with 13 bases in between. Germline loops: CDR1 MDHEN, CDR2 SYDVKM. The CDR3 has 14 residues. CDR3 sequence reads: CASSQDRNDEKLFF. The CDR3 bases are TGTGCCAGCAGTCAAGACAGGAATGATGAAAAACTGTTTTTT.

The chain joins TRBV28 to TRBJ1-4, with 11 bases lining up with TRBD1. V shed 3 bases and J 8 bases; nucleotides not matched to a gene: 17. The CDR3 is 19 amino acids. Germline V CDR1 and CDR2: MDHEN, SYDVKM. In nucleotides, the CDR3 is TGTGCCAGCAGTTTCCGTCTCTCGGACAGGGGGCGTTGGTTCGAAAAACTGTTTTTT. Translating gives CASSFRLSDRGRWFEKLFF. Filled out from reference TRBV28 and TRBJ1-4, the complete variable domain reads DVKVTQSSRYLVKRTGEKVFLECVQDMDHENMFWYRQDPGLGLRLIYFSYDVKMKEKGDIPEGYSVSREKKERFSLILESASTNQTSMYLCASSFRLSDRGRWFEKLFFGSGTQLSVL.

This rearrangement joins TRBV19 to TRBJ1-2; D might be TRBD1 (6 bases). Germline loops: CDR1 LNHDA, CDR2 SQIVND (reference sequence). There are 14 residues in the CDR3. V was trimmed by 7 bases and J by 4 bases, leaving 16 bases between them. The CDR3 loop is CASTFLDSAYGYTF. CDR3 in DNA: TGTGCCAGTACCTTCCTGGACAGCGCCTATGGCTACACCTTC. Together with reference TRBV19 and TRBJ1-2, the CDR3 gives the full variable domain: DGGITQSPKYLFRKEGQNVTLSCEQNLNHDAMYWYRQDPGQGLRLIYYSQIVNDFQKGDIAEGYSVSREKKESFPLTVTSAQKNPTAFYLCASTFLDSAYGYTFGSGTRLTVV.

This chain links TRBV7-2 with TRBJ2-7; 12 bases line up with TRBD2. This CDR3 contains 15 residues. After removal of 0 bases from V and 3 bases from J, the junction contained 0 bases not matched to a gene. Germline lookup yields CDR1 SGHTA and CDR2 FQGNSA. CDR3 sequence: CASSLAGLAGYEQYF. The CDR3 DNA sequence: TGTGCCAGCAGCTTAGCGGGACTAGCGGGCTACGAGCAGTACTTC. The full variable domain, with the rest looked up from reference TRBV7-2 and TRBJ2-7, is GAGVSQSPSNKVTEKGKDVELRCDPISGHTALYWYRQSLGQGLEFLIYFQGNSAPDKSGLPSDRFSAERTGGSVSTLTIQRTQQEDSAVYLCASSLAGLAGYEQYFGPGTRLTVT.

The chain couples TRBV6-1 to TRBJ1-1; D perhaps matches TRBD1 (5 bases). The CDR3 spans 17 residues. The V end lost 1 base, the J end lost 2 bases, and 17 bases lay between the germline ends. Germline V gene sequence: CDR1 MNHNS, CDR2 SASEGT. Here the CDR3 reads CASSEVSGAGSNTEAFF. CDR3 nucleotide sequence: TGTGCCAGCAGTGAAGTATCCGGGGCGGGAAGTAACACTGAAGCTTTCTTT.

The chain joins TRBV27 to TRBJ1-2, with D possibly TRBD1 on 6 matching bases. Trimming pared 6 bases from V and 0 bases from J, leaving 17 bases between. CDR3 size: 16 residues. Germline values: CDR1 MNHEY, CDR2 SMNVEV (reference sequence). Written as DNA, the CDR3 is TGTGCCAGCAGGGGAACAGGGATTGCGGCTAACTATGGCTACACCTTC. Translation: CASRGTGIAANYGYTF.

The chain links TRBV15 to TRBJ2-4; D is perhaps TRBD2 (5 bases). Per the germline V gene, CDR1 is LNHNV and CDR2 is YYDKDF (reference sequence). Trimming shortened V by 1 base and J by 0 bases, and 19 bases separated the two germline ends. The length of the CDR3 is 19 residues. The CDR3 DNA sequence: TGTGCCACCAGCAGAGGAGGGCTCGGGAAGTTGGAAGCCAAAAACATTCAGTACTTC. Translated: CATSRGGLGKLEAKNIQYF.

This clone appeared a single time. CDR3: CASSARTSQETQYF. The CDR3 nucleotides read TGTGCCAGCAGTGCCCGGACTAGCCAAGAGACCCAGTACTTC. The rearrangement joins TRBV28 to TRBJ2-5; 7 positions match TRBD2. With V trimmed by 5 bases and J by 1 base, 4 bases remained unmatched. The length of the CDR3 is 14 residues. The germline V gene encodes CDR1 MDHEN and CDR2 SYDVKM. The full variable domain, completed using reference TRBV28 and TRBJ2-5, is DVKVTQSSRYLVKRTGEKVFLECVQDMDHENMFWYRQDPGLGLRLIYFSYDVKMKEKGDIPEGYSVSREKKERFSLILESASTNQTSMYLCASSARTSQETQYFGPGTRLLVL.

The chain couples TRBV5-1 to TRBJ2-1, with 14 bases fitting TRBD2. Per the germline V gene, CDR1 is SGHRS and CDR2 is YFSETQ. This CDR3 is 15 amino acids long. After removal of 2 bases from V and 8 bases from J, the junction contained 3 bases not matched to a gene. The CDR3 DNA follows: TGCGCCAGCAGCTTCGGGACTAGCGGGAGAGATGAGCAGTTCTTC. Protein sequence: CASSFGTSGRDEQFF. Full variable domain (remainder filled in from reference TRBV5-1 and TRBJ2-1): KAGVTQTPRYLIKTRGQQVTLSCSPISGHRSVSWYQQTPGQGLQFLFEYFSETQRNKGNFPGRFSGRQFSNSRSEMNVSTLELGDSALYLCASSFGTSGRDEQFFGPGTRLTVL.

This clone appeared a few times. The CDR3 loop reads CASSVYRQGAGDTQYF. The CDR3 nucleotides read TGCGCCAGCAGTGTTTACAGACAGGGGGCGGGAGATACGCAGTATTTT. The rearrangement joins TRBV5-1 to TRBJ2-3; 10 bases line up with TRBD1. With 5 bases clipped from V and 5 bases from J, the junction kept 11 bases outside the gene matches. This CDR3 is built from 16 residues. From germline, CDR1 is SGHRS and CDR2 YFSETQ.

This clone was seen more than once but under ten times. The V gene is TRBV11-2, the J gene TRBJ2-3, with D maybe TRBD1 (5 bases). The CDR3 has 15 amino acids. CDR1 is SGHAT and CDR2 is FQNNGV in the germline V gene. The germline V and J ends were trimmed by 4 bases and 2 bases, with 13 bases remaining between them. The CDR3 DNA reads as TGTGCCAGCAGCTCCTTCAGGGATTACACAGATACGCAGTATTTT. Encoded protein: CASSSFRDYTDTQYF.